A selection of T cell receptor beta chains follows, all from one sample in a study of a mutant IDH1 vaccine in newly diagnosed glioma. These receptors' antigens are unknown. The data were produced by immunoSEQ multiplex PCR, yet TCRdb's version contains in-frame clones alone and is incomplete. The sample includes about 94,000 clones, over 85% seen only once; the top ten take approximately 0.8%. The sample here was PBMCs, taken from a glioma patient whose treatment included an IDH1 peptide vaccine. The receptors shown here come from a woman aged 45-60 years with glioma. The conserved cysteine and the conserved F or W are not part of the CDR3 here. Each record gives: CDR3 protein, J gene, V gene.

CDR3: ASGGPGQGWNEQY
J: TRBJ2-7
V: TRBV12-5

CDR3: ASSLGLAGVNEQF
J: TRBJ2-1
V: TRBV11-1

CDR3: ASSHGDTEAF
J: TRBJ1-1
V: TRBV7-9

CDR3: ASSEDTQETQY
J: TRBJ2-5
V: TRBV16

CDR3: SVSPGTGLGNTIY
J: TRBJ1-3
V: TRBV29-1

CDR3: ASSSGASSYNEQF
J: TRBJ2-1
V: TRBV7-7

CDR3: ASSKTQHQETQY
J: TRBJ2-5
V: TRBV27

CDR3: ASSPPRGTSGNPYEQY
J: TRBJ2-7
V: TRBV27

CDR3: ASSYGWGGYT
J: TRBJ1-2
V: TRBV5-5

CDR3: ASSFSGGGETQY
J: TRBJ2-5
V: TRBV28

CDR3: ASSLLRGQKETQY
J: TRBJ2-5
V: TRBV5-4

CDR3: ASSPARNYEQY
J: TRBJ2-7
V: TRBV4-1

CDR3: ASSLSLQGSYEQY
J: TRBJ2-7
V: TRBV27

CDR3: ASSLLGLAGGVEQF
J: TRBJ2-1
V: TRBV2

CDR3: ASSLDGRGNQPQH
J: TRBJ1-5
V: TRBV5-1

CDR3: ASSLGLTDTQY
J: TRBJ2-3
V: TRBV11-3

CDR3: ASSLGQWRDIQY
J: TRBJ2-4
V: TRBV5-1

CDR3: SVDKNTEAF
J: TRBJ1-1
V: TRBV29-1

CDR3: ASRGTSGLSEY
J: TRBJ2-7
V: TRBV2

CDR3: ASSSLGWVGLDTQY
J: TRBJ2-3
V: TRBV5-1

CDR3: ASSGFTGVTGELF
J: TRBJ2-2
V: TRBV19

CDR3: ASRPLDRFNQPQH
J: TRBJ1-5
V: TRBV28

CDR3: ASSVGAGVYEQY
J: TRBJ2-7
V: TRBV9

CDR3: ASTKGETQY
J: TRBJ2-5
V: TRBV6-5

CDR3: ASSASRYGYT
J: TRBJ1-2
V: TRBV25-1

CDR3: ASSLRADDGYT
J: TRBJ1-2
V: TRBV7-9

CDR3: ASMGPSSYEQY
J: TRBJ2-7
V: TRBV5-1

CDR3: ASSVAVAGGESYNEQF
J: TRBJ2-1
V: TRBV9

CDR3: ASSQARDSASPLH
J: TRBJ1-6
V: TRBV4-1

CDR3: ASSSRRPSGNTIY
J: TRBJ1-3
V: TRBV27

CDR3: ASRDGTPANTGELF
J: TRBJ2-2
V: TRBV19

CDR3: ASSQSRLAGGPTGELF
J: TRBJ2-2
V: TRBV23-1

CDR3: ASRRGGGPNTEAF
J: TRBJ1-1
V: TRBV5-1

CDR3: ASPRGIDEQY
J: TRBJ2-7
V: TRBV28

CDR3: ASSQDVPGIYGTTEAF
J: TRBJ1-1
V: TRBV4-1

CDR3: ASSIPPLQETQY
J: TRBJ2-5
V: TRBV27

CDR3: ASSAPGRDEQF
J: TRBJ2-1
V: TRBV6-6

CDR3: ASRGRGVEQY
J: TRBJ2-7
V: TRBV7-2

CDR3: ASSEGGSYEQY
J: TRBJ2-7
V: TRBV2

CDR3: AWSVGGSGEQF
J: TRBJ2-1
V: TRBV30

CDR3: ASGSPNTGVSAYEQY
J: TRBJ2-7
V: TRBV12-5

CDR3: SVIQGAENTIY
J: TRBJ1-3
V: TRBV29-1

CDR3: ASSLGGAGYEQY
J: TRBJ2-7
V: TRBV11-3

CDR3: ASSQVREITGNTIY
J: TRBJ1-3
V: TRBV4-1

CDR3: ASSATDRGIQPQH
J: TRBJ1-5
V: TRBV9

CDR3: ASSGDRGSLNYGYT
J: TRBJ1-2
V: TRBV28

CDR3: ASSPRGGSYSGNTIY
J: TRBJ1-3
V: TRBV9

CDR3: ASSPGTNTGELF
J: TRBJ2-2
V: TRBV7-9

CDR3: ASSPTSGSYNEQF
J: TRBJ2-1
V: TRBV5-1

CDR3: ASSSSNYEQY
J: TRBJ2-7
V: TRBV7-9

CDR3: ASGLVQRWTSGLGSYNEQF
J: TRBJ2-1
V: TRBV12-5

CDR3: ASSLDGTPQGIQY
J: TRBJ2-4
V: TRBV5-1